A selection of T cell receptor beta chains follows, all from one sample in a study of T cell changes during pregnancy in multiple sclerosis. Method: immunoSEQ multiplex PCR; TCRdb's copy keeps in-frame clones and lacks some. Here the sample spans approximately 92,000 clones, 85% to 95% being singletons. The starting material was peripheral blood, obtained in the first trimester of pregnancy. The receptor set was obtained from a female donor with multiple sclerosis, enrolled in a pregnancy study. Both conserved end residues are part of each CDR3. The D gene is left open where the match is weak. Expanded clones get a size class; other rows say once, few or many, or leave the size out.

clone_size	d_call	cdr3_length	j_call	v_call	cdr3_aa	cdr3_nt
NA	NA	13	TRBJ1-2	TRBV19	CASSRERITGYTF	TGTGCCAGTAGTAGGGAGCGCATAACTGGCTACACCTTC
NA	TRBD1	15	TRBJ1-5	TRBV27	CASSSYRGHGQPQHF	TGTGCCAGCAGTTCCTACAGGGGGCACGGGCAGCCCCAGCATTTT
NA	TRBD2	13	TRBJ2-5	TRBV9	CASSPSGRETQYF	TGTGCCAGCAGCCCTAGCGGGCGAGAGACCCAGTACTTC
NA	NA	17	TRBJ2-7	TRBV7-9	CASSSQGGKPTKGEQYF	TGTGCCAGCAGCTCCCAAGGGGGTAAGCCTACGAAGGGCGAGCAGTACTTC
NA	NA	14	TRBJ1-3	TRBV5-1	CASSLAGQGNTIYF	TGCGCCAGCAGCTTGGCCGGACAGGGAAACACCATATATTTT
NA	NA	18	TRBJ2-1	TRBV19	CASSIGGQETRLYNEQFF	TGTGCCAGTAGTATAGGAGGACAAGAAACCCGACTTTACAATGAGCAGTTCTTC
NA	NA	12	TRBJ1-5	TRBV25-1	CASSVGNQPQHF	TGTGCCAGCAGCGTAGGCAATCAGCCCCAGCATTTT
NA	TRBD1	15	TRBJ1-1	TRBV5-6	CASSGTGTGRTEAFF	TGTGCCAGCAGCGGGACCGGGACAGGGAGAACTGAAGCTTTCTTT
NA	TRBD1	15	TRBJ2-3	TRBV19	CASSRGTGGTDTQYF	TGTGCCAGTAGCAGGGGGACAGGGGGGACAGATACGCAGTATTTT
once	NA	15	TRBJ1-5	TRBV6-5	CASRQNINSNQPQHF	TGTGCCAGCAGGCAGAATATAAATAGCAATCAGCCCCAGCATTTT
NA	NA	17	TRBJ2-7	TRBV30	CAWSVSRADIFSYEQYF	TGTGCCTGGAGTGTGTCCAGGGCAGACATCTTCTCCTACGAGCAGTACTTC
NA	NA	15	TRBJ2-7	TRBV18	CASSSGLQNSYEQYF	TGTGCCAGCTCCTCGGGACTCCAAAACTCCTACGAGCAGTACTTC
NA	TRBD1	15	TRBJ2-7	TRBV6-6	CASSLPGQGAYEQYF	TGTGCCAGCAGTCTGCCGGGACAGGGAGCCTACGAGCAGTACTTC
NA	TRBD2	15	TRBJ2-7	TRBV7-2	CASSLAAGGSNEQYF	TGTGCCAGCAGTTTAGCGGCGGGAGGGTCCAACGAGCAGTACTTC
NA	NA	15	TRBJ1-4	TRBV6-5	CASRPLGATNEKLFF	TGTGCCAGCCGACCCCTGGGGGCTACTAATGAAAAACTGTTTTTT
once	NA	15	TRBJ1-2	TRBV19	CASSDRQRYNYGYTF	TGTGCCAGTAGTGATCGGCAGCGATATAACTATGGCTACACCTTC
NA	TRBD2	18	TRBJ2-1	TRBV4-1	CASSQGLRLAGSYNEQFF	TGCGCCAGCAGCCAAGGGCTCCGACTAGCGGGATCCTACAATGAGCAGTTCTTC
once	TRBD2	16	TRBJ2-2	TRBV7-9	CASSLLAGGLPGELFF	TGTGCCAGCAGCTTATTAGCGGGAGGCCTCCCCGGGGAGCTGTTTTTT